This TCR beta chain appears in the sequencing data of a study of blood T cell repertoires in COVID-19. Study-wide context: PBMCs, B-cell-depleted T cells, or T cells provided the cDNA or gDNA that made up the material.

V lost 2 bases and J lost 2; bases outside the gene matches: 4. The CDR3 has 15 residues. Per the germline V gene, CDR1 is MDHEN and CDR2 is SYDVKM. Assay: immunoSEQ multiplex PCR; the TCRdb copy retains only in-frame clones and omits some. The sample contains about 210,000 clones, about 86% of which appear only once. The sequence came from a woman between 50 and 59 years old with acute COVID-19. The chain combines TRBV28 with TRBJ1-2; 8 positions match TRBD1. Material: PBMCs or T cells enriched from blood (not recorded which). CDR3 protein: CASSLPGGKNYGYTF. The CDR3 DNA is TGTGCCAGCAGTTTACCAGGGGGCAAAAACTATGGCTACACCTTC.